The source of this T cell receptor (beta chain) is a study of brain T cells in children with intractable seizures. Before surgery, patients took at least one anti-epileptic drug. This CDR3 is 14 amino acids long. V lost 3 bases, J lost 4 bases, and 13 bases lay in between. The germline CDR1 and CDR2 sequences are SGHRS and YFSETQ. Method: immunoSEQ multiplex PCR; TCRdb's copy keeps in-frame clones and lacks some. This sample yields about 64,000 clones, of which approximately 95% are seen a single time; over 0.35% belongs to the top ten. The origin of this receptor is a boy younger than two with focal cortical dysplasia and intractable seizures. This material consisted of peripheral blood, taken at surgery. This chain joins TRBV5-1 and TRBJ1-1; D may be TRBD1 (6 bases). Here the CDR3 reads CASSSQGWGTEAFF. For the CDR3, the DNA is TGCGCCAGCAGCTCGCAGGGGTGGGGCACTGAAGCTTTCTTT.